Sequencing of this T cell receptor (beta chain) was carried out in a study of T cell changes during pregnancy in multiple sclerosis. In this sample, this clone turned up a few times. This CDR3 comprises 16 residues. V shed 4 bases and J 0 bases; nucleotides not matched to a gene: 6. Sequencing was performed with immunoSEQ multiplex PCR; in TCRdb, only in-frame clones are kept and a portion is missing. The sample lists under 30,000 clones, roughly 91% seen once, with under 3.5% in the top ten. The receptor was isolated from a female donor in good health, enrolled as a control in a pregnancy study. This specimen was CD4+ T cells from peripheral blood mononuclear cells, taken in the first trimester of pregnancy. This rearrangement joins TRBV5-3 to TRBJ1-5, with TRBD1 matching over 8 bases. TRBV5-3 is known as an ORF, though its function is uncertain. The CDR3, as DNA: TGTGCCAGAAGCGGAAACAGGGGGACTAGCAATCAGCCCCAGCATTTT. This gives the protein CARSGNRGTSNQPQHF.